This TCR beta chain was profiled in a study of persistence of HIV-infected CD4 T cells. The immunoSEQ assay was version 4, run in survey mode. Assay used: immunoSEQ multiplex PCR; TCRdb lists only in-frame clones, some missing. The data contain about 28,000 clones, 82% of them singletons. The stimulus was lysate of CMV-infected fibroblasts, approximately 9.6 ug/mL. Memory cells lacking CD40L and CD69 with high CD45RO were sorted. Concerning this clone itself: Antigen specificity is unknown.

The sequence derives from an adult man with HIV who was CMV-seropositive. The sample here was CD4+ T cells sorted from PBMCs after approximately 20-hour stimulation, taken from a patient who received antiretroviral therapy.

The CDR3 here is CASSSDRASPLHF. As DNA, the CDR3 is TGTGCCAGCAGCTCCGACAGGGCTTCACCCCTCCACTTT. The chain has TRBV7-3 and TRBJ1-6, with 7 bases matching TRBD1. The CDR3 spans 13 residues. V shed 4 bases, J shed 9 bases, and the junction held 3 bases outside the gene matches. Per the germline V gene, CDR1 is SGHTA and CDR2 is FQGTGA.